Below, 9 T cell receptor beta chains from the same sample are listed, as sequenced in a study of T cell repertoires in cytomegalovirus infection. Their antigens are not known. TCRdb called the reads again in MiXCR, with one record for every CDR3 protein. The sample contains fewer than 1,000,000 distinct CDR3 sequences, around 30% of which appear only once. Sequences were derived from cultured CD8+ T cells from PBMCs, sampled from culture after CMV antigen stimulation. All receptors derive from a human donor in good health (CMV status not recorded). Some clones in this sample may be carry-over from other donors' samples.

V gene TRBV4-1 combines with J gene TRBJ1-5; a possible D gene is TRBD1 (6 bases). Trimming removed 0 bases at V and 6 bases at J, with 12 bases between. This CDR3 contains 15 residues. Germline CDR1 MGHRA, CDR2 YSYEKL. The chain's CDR3 is CASSQDQGSSQPQHF. The CDR3 coding sequence is TGCGCCAGCAGCCAAGATCAGGGGAGTAGTCAGCCCCAGCATTTT.

This clonotype was counted between two and nine times. This sequence joins TRBV6-1 and TRBJ1-2, with 7 bases lining up with TRBD1. J gave up 3 bases and V 11 bases, and 12 bases lay outside the gene matches. The germline V gene has CDR1 MNHNS and CDR2 SASEGT. This CDR3 contains 14 residues. CDR3 coding DNA: TGTGCCGGAGGACTCGGACAGGCGGACTATGGCTACACCTTC. Translated, it gives CAGGLGQADYGYTF.

This clonotype appeared once. The V gene is TRBV28, the J gene TRBJ1-5; 10 bases line up with TRBD1. CDR1 and CDR2 (germline): MDHEN, SYDVKM. CDR3 length: 14 residues. V gave up 6 bases and J gave up 9 bases; unmatched junction bases: 8. The CDR3 protein is CASSNLGQGGPQHF. The CDR3 DNA reads TGTGCCAGCAGCAACCTCGGACAGGGGGGGCCCCAGCATTTT.

This clonotype was counted only a few times. The chain carries TRBV7-6 and TRBJ2-7; 10 nucleotides align to TRBD2. CDR1 SGHVS and CDR2 FNYEAQ come from the germline V gene. The J segment lost 0 bases and the V segment lost 4 bases, leaving 9 bases of the junction unmatched. This CDR3 contains 17 residues. The CDR3 protein is CASSSSPGLASSYEQYV. In DNA form, the CDR3 reads TGTGCCAGCAGCTCCTCCCCGGGACTAGCGAGCTCCTACGAGCAGTACGTC.

To note about this clonotype: Likely a read error: the CDR3 ends without its conserved phenylalanine or tryptophan. The rearrangement uses TRBV6-8 and TRBJ1-1, with D perhaps TRBD1 (6 bases). Germline values: CDR1 MNHGY, CDR2 SAAAGT. CDR3 length: 14 residues. V shed 5 bases and J shed 5 bases, with 15 bases lying between them. CDR3 in DNA: TGTGCCAGCAGTGCCCCGGGGGCGAGAACTGAAGCTTTCTCT. Its translation: CASSAPGARTEAFS.

Concerning this clonotype itself: Because it lacks the conserved phenylalanine or tryptophan at the end, this CDR3 is likely a read error. The rearrangement links TRBV6-6 to TRBJ2-7, with D perhaps given as TRBD1 or TRBD2 (6 bases each). Germline V CDR1 and CDR2: MNHNY, SVGAGI (reference sequence). Between the trimmed V and J ends, which lost 10 bases and 4 bases, there was a span of 14 bases. This CDR3 has 12 amino acids. DNA of the CDR3: TGTGCCACGTACGGGGGCGGTTACGAGCAGTACGCC. Its protein product is CATYGGGYEQYA.

This clonotype was counted only a few times. The chain is built from TRBV7-6 and TRBJ2-1; 8 positions match TRBD1. Germline-derived CDR1 and CDR2 are SGHVS and FNYEAQ. After removal of 5 bases from V and 0 bases from J, the junction contained 6 bases not matched to a gene. The CDR3 length is 16 residues. CDR3 in amino acids: CASSGRTGSSYNEQFF. The CDR3 coding sequence is TGTGCCAGCAGCGGACGGACAGGGAGCTCCTACAATGAGCAGTTCTTC.

This clonotype was found a few times. This chain uses TRBV29-1 with TRBJ2-1, with D perhaps TRBD2 (7 bases). Germline CDR1 and CDR2: SQVTM and ANQGSEA. V gave up 8 bases and J gave up 2 bases, with 13 bases separating them. The CDR3 runs to 13 residues. CDR3 bases: TGCAGCTGTGGGGGGGCGGCCTACAATGAGCAGTTCTTC. This encodes CSCGGAAYNEQFF.

The table lists this clonotype with a few counts. The chain uses TRBV2 and TRBJ1-2; maybe TRBD1 (5 bases). This CDR3 comprises 16 residues. The germline gives CDR1 SNHLY, CDR2 FYNNEI. V was trimmed by 8 bases and J by 2 bases, leaving 21 bases between them. The DNA for the CDR3 is TGTGCCAGCTTCAAGCGGGGCCCAGAAGGGAACTATGGCTACACCTTC. Amino acids: CASFKRGPEGNYGYTF.